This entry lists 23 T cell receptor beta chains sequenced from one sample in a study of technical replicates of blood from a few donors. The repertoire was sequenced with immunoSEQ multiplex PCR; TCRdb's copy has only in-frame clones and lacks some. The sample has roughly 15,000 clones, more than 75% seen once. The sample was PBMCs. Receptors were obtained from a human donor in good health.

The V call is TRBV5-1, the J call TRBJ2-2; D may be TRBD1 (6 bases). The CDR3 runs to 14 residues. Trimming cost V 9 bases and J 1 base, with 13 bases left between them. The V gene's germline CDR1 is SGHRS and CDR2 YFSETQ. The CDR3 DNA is TGCGCCACTAGGGGACAACTGAACACCGGGGAGCTGTTTTTT. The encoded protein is CATRGQLNTGELFF. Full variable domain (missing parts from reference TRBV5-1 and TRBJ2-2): KAGVTQTPRYLIKTRGQQVTLSCSPISGHRSVSWYQQTPGQGLQFLFEYFSETQRNKGNFPGRFSGRQFSNSRSEMNVSTLELGDSALYLCATRGQLNTGELFFGEGSRLTVL.

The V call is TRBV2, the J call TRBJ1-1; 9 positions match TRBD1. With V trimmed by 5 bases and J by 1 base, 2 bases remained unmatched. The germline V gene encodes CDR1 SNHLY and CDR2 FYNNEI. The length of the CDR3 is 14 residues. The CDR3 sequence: CASSSQGANTEAFF. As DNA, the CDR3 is TGTGCCAGCAGTTCACAGGGGGCGAACACTGAAGCTTTCTTT. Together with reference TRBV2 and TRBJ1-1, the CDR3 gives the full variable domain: EPEVTQTPSHQVTQMGQEVILRCVPISNHLYFYWYRQILGQKVEFLVSFYNNEISEKSEIFDDQFSVERPDGSNFTLKIRSTKLEDSAMYFCASSSQGANTEAFFGQGTRLTVV.

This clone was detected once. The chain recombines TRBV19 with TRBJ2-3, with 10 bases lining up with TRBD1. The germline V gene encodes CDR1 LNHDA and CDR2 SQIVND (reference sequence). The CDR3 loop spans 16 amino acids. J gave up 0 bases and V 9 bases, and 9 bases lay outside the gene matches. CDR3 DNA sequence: TGTGCCAGCAGGGACAGGGGTGGGGATAGCACAGATACGCAGTATTTT. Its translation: CASRDRGGDSTDTQYF.

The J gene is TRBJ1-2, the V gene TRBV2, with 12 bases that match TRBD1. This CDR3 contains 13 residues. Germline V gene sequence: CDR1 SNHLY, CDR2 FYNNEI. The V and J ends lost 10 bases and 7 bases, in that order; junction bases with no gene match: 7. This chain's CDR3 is CATRDRGRSGYTF. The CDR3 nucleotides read TGTGCCACCAGGGACAGGGGGCGATCTGGCTACACCTTC. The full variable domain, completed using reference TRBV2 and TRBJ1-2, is EPEVTQTPSHQVTQMGQEVILRCVPISNHLYFYWYRQILGQKVEFLVSFYNNEISEKSEIFDDQFSVERPDGSNFTLKIRSTKLEDSAMYFCATRDRGRSGYTFGSGTRLTVV.

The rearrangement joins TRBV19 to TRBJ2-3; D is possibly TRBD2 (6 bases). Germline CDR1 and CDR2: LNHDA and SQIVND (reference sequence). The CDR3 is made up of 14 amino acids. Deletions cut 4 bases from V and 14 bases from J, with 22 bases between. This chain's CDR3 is CASSTSAGLPDPYF. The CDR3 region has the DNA TGTGCCAGTAGTACCAGCGCCGGACTACCCGACCCGTATTTT. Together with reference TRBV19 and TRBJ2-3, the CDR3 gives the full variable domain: DGGITQSPKYLFRKEGQNVTLSCEQNLNHDAMYWYRQDPGQGLRLIYYSQIVNDFQKGDIAEGYSVSREKKESFPLTVTSAQKNPTAFYLCASSTSAGLPDPYFGPGTRLTVL.

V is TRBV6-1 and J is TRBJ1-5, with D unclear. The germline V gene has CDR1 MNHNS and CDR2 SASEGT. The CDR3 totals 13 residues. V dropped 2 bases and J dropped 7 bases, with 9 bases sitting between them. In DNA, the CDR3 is TGTGCCAGCAGTGAACGGGCGGGACAGCCCCAGCATTTT. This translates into CASSERAGQPQHF.

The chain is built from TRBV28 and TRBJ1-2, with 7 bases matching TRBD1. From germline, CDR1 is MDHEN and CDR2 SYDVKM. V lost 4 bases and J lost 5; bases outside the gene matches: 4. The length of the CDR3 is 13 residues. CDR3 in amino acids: CASSSRTGYGYTF. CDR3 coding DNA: TGTGCCAGCAGTTCTCGGACAGGATATGGCTACACCTTC.

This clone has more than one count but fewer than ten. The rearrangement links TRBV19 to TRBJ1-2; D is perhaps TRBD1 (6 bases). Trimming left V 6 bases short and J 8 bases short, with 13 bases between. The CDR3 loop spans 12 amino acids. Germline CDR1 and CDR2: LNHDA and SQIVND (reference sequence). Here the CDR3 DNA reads TGTGCCAGTAGAGGGGGAGAGATGGGCTACACCTTC. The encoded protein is CASRGGEMGYTF.

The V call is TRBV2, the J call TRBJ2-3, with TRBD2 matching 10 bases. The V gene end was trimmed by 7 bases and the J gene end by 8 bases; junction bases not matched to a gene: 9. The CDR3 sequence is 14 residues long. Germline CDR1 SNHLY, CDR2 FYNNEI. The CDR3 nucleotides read TGTGCCAGCACCCCTAGCGGGAGAGGAGGTACGCAGTATTTT. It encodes CASTPSGRGGTQYF.

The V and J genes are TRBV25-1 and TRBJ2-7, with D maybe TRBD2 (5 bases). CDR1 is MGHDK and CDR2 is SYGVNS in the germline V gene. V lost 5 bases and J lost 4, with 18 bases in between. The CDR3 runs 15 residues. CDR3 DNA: TGTGCCAGCAGTACGCACGGCCTGGACTTGTACGAGCAGTACTTC. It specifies CASSTHGLDLYEQYF.

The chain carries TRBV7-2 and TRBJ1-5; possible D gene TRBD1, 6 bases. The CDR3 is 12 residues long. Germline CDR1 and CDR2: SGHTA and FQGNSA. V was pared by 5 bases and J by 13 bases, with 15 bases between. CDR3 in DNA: TGTGCCAGCAGCACAAACAGGGAGCGACAGCATTTT. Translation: CASSTNRERQHF.

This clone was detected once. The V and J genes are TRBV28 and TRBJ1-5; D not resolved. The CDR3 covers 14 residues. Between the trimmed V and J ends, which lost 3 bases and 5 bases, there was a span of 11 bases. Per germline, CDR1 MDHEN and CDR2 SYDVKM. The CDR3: CASSLAQKYQPQHF. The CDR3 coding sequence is TGTGCCAGCAGTTTGGCACAGAAGTATCAGCCCCAGCATTTT.

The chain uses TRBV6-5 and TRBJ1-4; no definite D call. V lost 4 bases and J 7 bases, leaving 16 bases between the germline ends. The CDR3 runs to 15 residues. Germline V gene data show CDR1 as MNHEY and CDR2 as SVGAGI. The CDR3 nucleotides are TGTGCCAGCAGTTCCACCGCCCCCGCGGGTGAAAAACTGTTTTTT. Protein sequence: CASSSTAPAGEKLFF.

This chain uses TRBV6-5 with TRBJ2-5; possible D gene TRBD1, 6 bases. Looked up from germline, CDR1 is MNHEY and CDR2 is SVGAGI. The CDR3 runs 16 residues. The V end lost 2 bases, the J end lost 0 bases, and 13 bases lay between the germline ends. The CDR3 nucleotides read TGTGCCAGCAGTTACGGCGCTGGGACATACCAAGAGACCCAGTACTTC. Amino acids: CASSYGAGTYQETQYF.

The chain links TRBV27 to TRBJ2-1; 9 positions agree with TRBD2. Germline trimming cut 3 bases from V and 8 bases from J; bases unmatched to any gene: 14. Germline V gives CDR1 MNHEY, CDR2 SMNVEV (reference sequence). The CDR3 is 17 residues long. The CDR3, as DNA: TGTGCCAGCAGTTTCCCCGGCTCTAGCGGGATGGGGGATGAGCAGTTCTTC. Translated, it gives CASSFPGSSGMGDEQFF.

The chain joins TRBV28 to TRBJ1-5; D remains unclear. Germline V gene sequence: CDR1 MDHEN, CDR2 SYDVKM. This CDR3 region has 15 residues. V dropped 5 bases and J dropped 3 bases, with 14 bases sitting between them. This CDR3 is CASSPLGGLNQPQHF. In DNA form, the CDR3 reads TGTGCCAGCAGTCCCCTTGGTGGCCTCAATCAGCCCCAGCATTTT.

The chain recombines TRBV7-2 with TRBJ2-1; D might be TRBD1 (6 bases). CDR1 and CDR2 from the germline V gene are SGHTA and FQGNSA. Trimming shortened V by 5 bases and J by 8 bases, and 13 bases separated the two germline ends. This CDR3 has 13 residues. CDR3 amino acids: CASSAQGHDEQFF. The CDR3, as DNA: TGTGCCAGCAGCGCTCAGGGGCACGATGAGCAGTTCTTC.

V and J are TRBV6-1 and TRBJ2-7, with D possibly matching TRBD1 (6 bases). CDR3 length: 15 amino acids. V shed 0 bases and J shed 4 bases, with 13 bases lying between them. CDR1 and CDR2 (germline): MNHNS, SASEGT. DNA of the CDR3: TGTGCCAGCAGTGAAGCAGGGGACAAGCATTACGAGCAGTACTTC. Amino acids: CASSEAGDKHYEQYF.

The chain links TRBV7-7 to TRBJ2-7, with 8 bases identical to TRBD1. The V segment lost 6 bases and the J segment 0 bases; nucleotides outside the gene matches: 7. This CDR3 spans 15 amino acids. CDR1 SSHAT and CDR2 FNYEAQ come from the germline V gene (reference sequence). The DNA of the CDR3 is TGTGCCAGCAGTCCTGACAGGGGAAGCTCCTACGAGCAGTACTTC. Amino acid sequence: CASSPDRGSSYEQYF.

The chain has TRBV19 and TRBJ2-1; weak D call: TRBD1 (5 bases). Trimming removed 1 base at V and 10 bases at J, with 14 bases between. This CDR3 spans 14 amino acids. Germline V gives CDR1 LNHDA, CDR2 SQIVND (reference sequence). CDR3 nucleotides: TGTGCCAGTAGTATAGGGAGCGACAGCTCCGAGCAGTTCTTC. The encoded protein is CASSIGSDSSEQFF.

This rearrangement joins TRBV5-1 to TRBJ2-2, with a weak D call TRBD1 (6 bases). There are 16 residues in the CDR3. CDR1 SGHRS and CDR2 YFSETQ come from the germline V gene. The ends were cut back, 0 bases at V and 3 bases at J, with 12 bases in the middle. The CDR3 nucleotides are TGCGCCAGCAGCTTGGGCAGGGGATTTGACACCGGGGAGCTGTTTTTT. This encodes CASSLGRGFDTGELFF.

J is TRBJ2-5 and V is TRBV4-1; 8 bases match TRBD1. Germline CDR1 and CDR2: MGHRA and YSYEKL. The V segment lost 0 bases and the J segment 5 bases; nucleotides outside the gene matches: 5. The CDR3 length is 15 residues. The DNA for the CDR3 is TGCGCCAGCAGCCAAGATGCAGGGGGCGGCGAGACCCAGTACTTC. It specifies CASSQDAGGGETQYF.

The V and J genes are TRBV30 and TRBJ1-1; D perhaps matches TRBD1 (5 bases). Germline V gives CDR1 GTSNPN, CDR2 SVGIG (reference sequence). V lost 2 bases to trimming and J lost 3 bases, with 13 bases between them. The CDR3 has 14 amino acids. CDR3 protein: CAWSLTREYTEAFF. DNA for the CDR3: TGTGCCTGGAGTCTAACCAGGGAATACACTGAAGCTTTCTTT.